Each of the 2 T cell receptor beta chains below was sequenced from the same sample in a study of shared clonotypes between healthy human individuals. The method was immunoSEQ multiplex PCR; TCRdb's version includes in-frame clones alone and lacks a portion of them. The sample lists hundreds of thousands of clones, about 91% occurring once. Naivety among CD8 cells was defined by CD45RO negativity and positive CCR7 selection, thereby excluding terminally differentiated effector memory CD45RA+ cells. The specimen was naive CD8+ T cells sorted from blood. Every receptor here comes from a man aged 25-45 years in good health.

About this clone: Other DNA sequences in this sample translate to the same CDR3. The chain employs TRBV11-2 and TRBJ2-7, with 7 nucleotides matching TRBD2. Germline trimming cut 1 base from V and 4 bases from J; bases unmatched to any gene: 4. Looked up from germline, CDR1 is SGHAT and CDR2 is FQNNGV. CDR3 length: 14 residues. As DNA, the CDR3 is TGTGCCAGCAGCTTAGGCGGCGGGAGTTACGAGCAGTACTTC. It yields the protein CASSLGGGSYEQYF.

The chain is built from TRBV6-6 and TRBJ2-3; 9 bases line up with TRBD1. Per the germline V gene, CDR1 is MNHNY and CDR2 is SVGAGI (reference sequence). The CDR3 runs to 14 residues. J lost 4 bases, V lost 5 bases, and 4 bases had no gene match. The CDR3 nucleotides are TGTGCCAGCAGTCCGGGGACAGGGCCAGATACGCAGTATTTT. Protein product: CASSPGTGPDTQYF.